Following are 13 T cell receptor beta chains from one sample sequenced in a study of cytomegalovirus exposure and HLA in healthy donors. 60 Vbeta and 13 Jbeta primers were used in PCR. Profiling relied on immunoSEQ multiplex PCR, and the TCRdb table lists in-frame clones only, not all of them. The data show approximately 61,000 clones, approximately 80% seen once. Sequencing input: PBMCs. The receptors derive from a man in his late teens or twenties in good health and CMV-seropositive.

This clone occurred a few times. The chain is built from TRBV15 and TRBJ1-5; D unclear. Germline CDR1 LNHNV, CDR2 YYDKDF (reference sequence). V was trimmed by 8 bases and J by 5 bases, leaving 19 bases between them. The CDR3 has 15 residues. The CDR3 sequence is CATANDKLDHQPQHF. The CDR3 DNA is TGTGCCACCGCAAATGACAAATTAGATCATCAGCCCCAGCATTTT.

This chain links TRBV7-2 with TRBJ1-5, with D unclear. The CDR3 runs 15 residues. Germline V gene data show CDR1 as SGHTA and CDR2 as FQGNSA. The V end lost 1 base, the J end lost 3 bases, and 10 bases lay between the germline ends. The CDR3 loop reads CASSLGLENNQPQHF. CDR3 DNA: TGTGCCAGCAGCTTAGGGTTAGAGAACAATCAGCCCCAGCATTTT.

The V gene is TRBV7-7, the J gene TRBJ1-1; D not certain. CDR1 is SSHAT, CDR2 FNYEAQ, per germline (reference sequence). The CDR3 has 13 amino acids. V lost 6 bases to trimming and J lost 5 bases, with 13 bases between them. The CDR3 is CASSPRQGTEAFF. CDR3 DNA: TGTGCCAGCAGTCCCAGGCAAGGAACTGAAGCTTTCTTT. Full variable domain (remainder filled in from reference TRBV7-7 and TRBJ1-1): GAGVSQSPRYKVTKRGQDVTLRCDPISSHATLYWYQQALGQGPEFLTYFNYEAQPDKSGLPSDRFSAERPEGSISTLTIQRTEQRDSAMYRCASSPRQGTEAFFGQGTRLTVV.

This chain connects TRBV2 to TRBJ2-3; TRBD1 is a possible D gene (6 bases). Deletions cut 6 bases from V and 4 bases from J, with 8 bases between. The germline V gene has CDR1 SNHLY and CDR2 FYNNEI. The CDR3 has 12 residues. The CDR3 loop is CASSRTADTQYF. As DNA, the CDR3 is TGTGCCAGCAGCCGGACAGCAGATACGCAGTATTTT.

The chain has TRBV4-2 and TRBJ1-2, with D maybe TRBD1 (5 bases). CDR3 length: 15 amino acids. Trimming took 2 bases from V and 5 from J, leaving 15 bases between them. Germline loops: CDR1 LGHNA, CDR2 YNFKEQ. CDR3: CASSQHDSRVYGYTF. Here the CDR3 DNA reads TGTGCCAGCAGCCAACATGACAGCCGAGTTTATGGCTACACCTTC.

The V call is TRBV30, the J call TRBJ1-1; 7 nucleotides line up with TRBD1. The CDR3 extends over 13 amino acids. Trimming removed 3 bases from V and 3 bases from J; junction bases left unmatched: 4. CDR1 is GTSNPN, CDR2 SVGIG, per germline (reference sequence). CDR3 sequence (DNA): TGTGCCTGGAGCGAACAGGGGTACACTGAAGCTTTCTTT. This gives the protein CAWSEQGYTEAFF.

This clone was counted between two and nine times. This chain links TRBV2 with TRBJ1-2; D is perhaps TRBD1 (6 bases). The CDR3 has 16 residues. With 0 bases removed from V and 8 bases from J, the gap between germline ends came to 19 bases. From germline, CDR1 is SNHLY and CDR2 FYNNEI. CDR3 region: CASSEALQGQLGGYTF. CDR3 nucleotides: TGTGCCAGCAGTGAAGCGCTTCAGGGGCAGCTAGGAGGCTACACCTTC.

This clone occurred once. V usage is TRBV29-1 and J usage is TRBJ2-3; D might be TRBD2 (6 bases). The V gene's germline CDR1 is SQVTM and CDR2 ANQGSEA. CDR3 length equals 13 residues. V lost 5 bases, J lost 3 bases, and 12 bases lay in between. CDR3 sequence (DNA): TGCAGCGTTCGAGGGAGGAGTACAGATACGCAGTATTTT. This translates into CSVRGRSTDTQYF.

The chain has TRBV9 and TRBJ2-2; maybe TRBD1 (5 bases). CDR1 and CDR2 from the germline V gene are SGDLS and YYNGEE. V was shortened by 3 bases and J by 7 bases, with 16 bases between the two germline ends. The CDR3 is 15 residues long. CDR3 region: CASSGDRLPVGELFF. CDR3 bases: TGTGCCAGCAGCGGAGACAGACTCCCTGTCGGGGAGCTGTTTTTT. The whole variable domain, filled in from reference TRBV9 and TRBJ2-2, reads DSGVTQTPKHLITATGQRVTLRCSPRSGDLSVYWYQQSLDQGLQFLIQYYNGEERAKGNILERFSAQQFPDLHSELNLSSLELGDSALYFCASSGDRLPVGELFFGEGSRLTVL.

This clone occurred once. The chain recombines TRBV2 with TRBJ1-1; D unresolved. The CDR3 has 13 amino acids. V lost 6 bases, J lost 1 base, and 9 bases lay in between. CDR1 and CDR2 from the germline V gene are SNHLY and FYNNEI. DNA of the CDR3: TGTGCCAGCAGCGCTGACAAGAACACTGAAGCTTTCTTT. Its translation: CASSADKNTEAFF.

The CDR3 DNA follows: TGTGCCAGCAGTGAAATGGGGGGTACTGAAGCTTTCTTT. Translated: CASSEMGGTEAFF. This sequence joins TRBV2 and TRBJ1-1, with D tentatively TRBD1 (5 bases). The germline gives CDR1 SNHLY, CDR2 FYNNEI. V was cut by 2 bases and J by 5 bases, with 9 bases left in between. The CDR3 is made up of 13 amino acids.

This clone was picked up a small number of times. The gene calls are TRBV28 and TRBJ1-2; 8 bases map to TRBD1. Trimming cost V 9 bases and J 4 bases; bases outside gene matches: 10. The length of the CDR3 is 14 residues. CDR1 is MDHEN and CDR2 is SYDVKM in the germline V gene. CDR3 loop: CASTVWGQVYGYTF. DNA of the CDR3: TGTGCCAGTACTGTCTGGGGACAGGTCTATGGCTACACCTTC.

There are a few counts of this clone. This sequence joins TRBV2 and TRBJ2-1; TRBD2 agrees at 9 bases. Trimming cost V 6 bases and J 6 bases; bases outside gene matches: 9. The V gene's germline CDR1 is SNHLY and CDR2 FYNNEI. The CDR3 is 15 residues long. CDR3 region: CASRPGLASSNEQFF. Here the CDR3 DNA reads TGTGCCAGCAGACCGGGACTAGCATCAAGCAATGAGCAGTTCTTC.